The 7 T cell receptor beta chains below were found in one sample sequenced in a study of cytomegalovirus exposure and HLA in healthy donors. Vbeta (60) and Jbeta (13) primers were used in the PCR. Some clones are missing from TCRdb's copy, which holds only in-frame ones; the method was immunoSEQ multiplex PCR. The sample includes more than 95,000 clones, 83% of them seen just once. The sequenced sample was PBMCs. All receptors come from a man between 18 and 35 years old in good health and CMV-seropositive.

The genes are TRBV6-5 and TRBJ2-6; TRBD2 agrees at 7 bases. This CDR3 spans 16 amino acids. The J segment lost 1 base and the V segment lost 0 bases, leaving 0 bases of the junction unmatched. The germline V gene encodes CDR1 MNHEY and CDR2 SVGAGI. The CDR3 protein is CASSYSAGSGANVLTF. DNA of the CDR3: TGTGCCAGCAGTTACTCAGCGGGGTCTGGGGCCAACGTCCTGACTTTC.

CDR3 sequence (DNA): TGTGCCAGTAAGAGACAGGGCGAGGGAAATGAGCAGTTCTTC. Translating it yields CASKRQGEGNEQFF. The chain is built from TRBV19 and TRBJ2-1; 7 positions match TRBD1. From germline, CDR1 is LNHDA and CDR2 SQIVND (reference sequence). The CDR3 totals 14 residues. The junction had 10 bases not matched to a gene; V was cut back by 7 bases and J by 7 bases.

This chain connects TRBV19 to TRBJ2-5, with TRBD2 identical over 7 bases. The better agreement between TRBJ2-7 and the DNA end casts doubt on the J call. The CDR3 has 15 amino acids. The germline CDR1 and CDR2 sequences are LNHDA and SQIVND (reference sequence). The CDR3: CASRRASGVYYEQYF. The CDR3 nucleotides are TGTGCCAGTAGACGAGCTAGCGGCGTCTACTACGAGCAGTACTTC.

The rearrangement links TRBV9 to TRBJ1-4; 9 nucleotides align to TRBD1. Germline CDR1 is SGDLS and CDR2 is YYNGEE. V lost 3 bases to trimming and J lost 5 bases; unmatched junction nucleotides: 5. The CDR3 is 15 residues long. The CDR3 DNA reads as TGTGCCAGCAGCGCCGCCGGGACAGGGAATGAAAAACTGTTTTTT. It is translated as CASSAAGTGNEKLFF.

The chain carries TRBV7-2 and TRBJ2-3, with TRBD2 identical over 11 bases. Germline V lookup: CDR1 SGHTA, CDR2 FQGNSA. The junction had 4 bases not matched to a gene; V was cut back by 1 base and J by 4 bases. The CDR3 contains 16 residues. The CDR3 DNA is TGTGCCAGCAGCTTAGGGCTAGCGGGGGGATCAGATACGCAGTATTTT. Translation: CASSLGLAGGSDTQYF.

The chain joins TRBV6-5 to TRBJ2-5; D is unclear. The CDR3 loop spans 12 amino acids. Per germline, CDR1 MNHEY and CDR2 SVGAGI. Trimming cost V 4 bases and J 2 bases, with 5 bases left between them. In nucleotides, the CDR3 is TGTGCCAGCAGTTGGAGTCAAGAGACCCAGTACTTC. Translation: CASSWSQETQYF.

J is TRBJ2-7 and V is TRBV18; 8 bases agree with TRBD2. CDR1 is KGHSH and CDR2 is LQKENI in the germline V gene. V was pared by 4 bases and J by 1 base, with 6 bases of the junction left unmatched. The CDR3 contains 15 residues. The CDR3 spells CASSRGSSGSYEQYF. The CDR3 nucleotides read TGTGCCAGCTCACGAGGTTCTAGCGGGTCCTACGAGCAGTACTTC.